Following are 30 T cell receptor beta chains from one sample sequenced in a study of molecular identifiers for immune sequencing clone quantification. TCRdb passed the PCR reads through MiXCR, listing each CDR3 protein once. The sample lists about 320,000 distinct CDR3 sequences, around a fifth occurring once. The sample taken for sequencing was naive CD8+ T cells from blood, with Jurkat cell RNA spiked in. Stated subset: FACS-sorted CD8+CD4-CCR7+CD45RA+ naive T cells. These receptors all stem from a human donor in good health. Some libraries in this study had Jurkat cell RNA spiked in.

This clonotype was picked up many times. CDR3 protein: CASSLDPASGDNEQFF. The CDR3 nucleotides read TGCGCCAGCAGCTTGGATCCGGCTAGCGGGGACAATGAGCAGTTCTTC. J is TRBJ2-1 and V is TRBV5-1, with 9 bases that match TRBD2. Germline-derived CDR1 and CDR2 are SGHRS and YFSETQ. V lost 0 bases and J lost 5; bases outside the gene matches: 6. This CDR3 contains 16 residues.

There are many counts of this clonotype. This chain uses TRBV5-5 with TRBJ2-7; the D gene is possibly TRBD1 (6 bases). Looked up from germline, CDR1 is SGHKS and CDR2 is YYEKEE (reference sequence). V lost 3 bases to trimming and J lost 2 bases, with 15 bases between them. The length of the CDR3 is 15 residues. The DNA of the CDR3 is TGTGCCAGCAGCTCGCAGGGGACCCCCACCTACGAGCAGTACTTC. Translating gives CASSSQGTPTYEQYF.

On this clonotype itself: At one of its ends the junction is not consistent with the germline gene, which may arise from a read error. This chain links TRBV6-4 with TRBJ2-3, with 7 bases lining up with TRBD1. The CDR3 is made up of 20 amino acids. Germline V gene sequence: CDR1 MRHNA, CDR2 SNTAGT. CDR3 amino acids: CASSDCQRITHHLGTDTRYF. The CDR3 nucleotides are TGTGCCAGCAGTGACTGTCAAAGGATTACACACCACTTAGGGACAGATACGCGGTATTTT.

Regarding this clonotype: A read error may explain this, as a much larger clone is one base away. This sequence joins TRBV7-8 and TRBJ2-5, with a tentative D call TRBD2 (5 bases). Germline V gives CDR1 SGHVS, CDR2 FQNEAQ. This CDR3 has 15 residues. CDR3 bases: TGTGCCAGCAGCTTAGTTGATCCTAGCTCGGAGACCCAGTGCTTC. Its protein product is CASSLVDPSSETQCF. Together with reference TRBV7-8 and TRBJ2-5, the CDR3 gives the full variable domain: GAGVSQSPRYKVAKRGQDVALRCDPISGHVSLFWYQQALGQGPEFLTYFQNEAQLDKSGLPSDRFFAERPEGSVSTLKIQRTQQEDSAVYLCASSLVDPSSETQCFGPGTRLLVL.

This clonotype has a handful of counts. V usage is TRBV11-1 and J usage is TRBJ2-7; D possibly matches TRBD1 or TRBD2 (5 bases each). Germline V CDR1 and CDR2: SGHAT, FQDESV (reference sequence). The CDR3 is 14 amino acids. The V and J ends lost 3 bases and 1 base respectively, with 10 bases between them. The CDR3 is CASSFRDGSYEQYF. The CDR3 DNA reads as TGTGCCAGCAGCTTCCGGGACGGATCCTACGAGCAGTACTTC.

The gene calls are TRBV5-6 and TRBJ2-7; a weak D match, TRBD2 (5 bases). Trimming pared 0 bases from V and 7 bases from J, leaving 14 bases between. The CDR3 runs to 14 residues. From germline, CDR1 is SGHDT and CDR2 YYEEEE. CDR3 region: CASSLALARWEQYF. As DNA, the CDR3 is TGTGCCAGCAGCTTGGCCCTAGCCCGGTGGGAGCAGTACTTC. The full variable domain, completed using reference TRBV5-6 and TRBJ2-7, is DAGVTQSPTHLIKTRGQQVTLRCSPKSGHDTVSWYQQALGQGPQFIFQYYEEEERQRGNFPDRFSGHQFPNYSSELNVNALLLGDSALYLCASSLALARWEQYFGPGTRLTVT.

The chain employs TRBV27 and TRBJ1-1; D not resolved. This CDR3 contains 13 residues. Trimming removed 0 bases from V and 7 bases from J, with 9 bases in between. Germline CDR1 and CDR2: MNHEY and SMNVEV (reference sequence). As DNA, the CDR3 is TGTGCCAGCAGTTTATCGAGGAGCTATGAAGCTTTCTTT. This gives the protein CASSLSRSYEAFF.

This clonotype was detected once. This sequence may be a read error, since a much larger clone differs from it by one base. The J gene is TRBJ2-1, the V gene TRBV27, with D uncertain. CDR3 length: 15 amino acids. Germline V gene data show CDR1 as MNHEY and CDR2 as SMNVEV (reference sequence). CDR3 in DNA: TGTGCCAGCAGTTCCGGGCCAGCTACCTACAATGGGCAGTTCTTC. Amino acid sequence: CASSSGPATYNGQFF.

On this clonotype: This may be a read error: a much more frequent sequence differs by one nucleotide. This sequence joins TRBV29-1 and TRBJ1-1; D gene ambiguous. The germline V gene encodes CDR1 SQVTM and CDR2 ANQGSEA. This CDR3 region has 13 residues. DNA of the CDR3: TGCAGCGTCCCCGATGGGCGGAACACTGGAGCTTTCTTT. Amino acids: CSVPDGRNTGAFF.

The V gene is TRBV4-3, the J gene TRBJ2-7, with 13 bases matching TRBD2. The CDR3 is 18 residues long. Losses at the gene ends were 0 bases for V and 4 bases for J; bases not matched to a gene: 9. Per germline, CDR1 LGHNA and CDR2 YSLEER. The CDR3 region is CASSQDRRTSGGAYEQYF. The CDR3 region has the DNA TGCGCCAGCAGCCAAGATCGCCGGACTAGCGGGGGTGCGTACGAGCAGTACTTC.

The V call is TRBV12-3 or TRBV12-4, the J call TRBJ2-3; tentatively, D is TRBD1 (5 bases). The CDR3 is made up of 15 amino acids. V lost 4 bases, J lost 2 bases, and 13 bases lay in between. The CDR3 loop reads CASSSDITHTDTQYF. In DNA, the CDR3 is TGTGCCAGCAGTTCGGACATTACCCACACAGATACGCAGTATTTT.

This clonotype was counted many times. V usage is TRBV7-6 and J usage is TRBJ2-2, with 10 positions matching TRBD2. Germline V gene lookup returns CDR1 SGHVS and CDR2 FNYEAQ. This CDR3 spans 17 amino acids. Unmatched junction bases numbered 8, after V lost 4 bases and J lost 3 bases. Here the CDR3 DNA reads TGTGCCAGCAGCTCCTCTTTAGCGGGAGGACACACCGGGGAGCTGTTTTTT. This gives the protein CASSSSLAGGHTGELFF.

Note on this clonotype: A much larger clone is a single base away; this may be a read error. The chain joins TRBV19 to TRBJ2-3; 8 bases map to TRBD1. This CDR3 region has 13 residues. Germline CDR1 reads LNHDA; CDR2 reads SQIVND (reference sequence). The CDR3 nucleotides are TGTACCACCCGACAGGGGAATACAGATACGCAGTATTTT. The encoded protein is CTTRQGNTDTQYF.

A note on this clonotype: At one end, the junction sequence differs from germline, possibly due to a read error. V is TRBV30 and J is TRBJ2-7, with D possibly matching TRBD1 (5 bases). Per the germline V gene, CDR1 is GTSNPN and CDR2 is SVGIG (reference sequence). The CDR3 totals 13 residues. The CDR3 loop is CTWSSSGSYEQYF. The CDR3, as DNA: TGTACCTGGAGTTCGTCAGGGTCCTACGAGCAGTACTTC.

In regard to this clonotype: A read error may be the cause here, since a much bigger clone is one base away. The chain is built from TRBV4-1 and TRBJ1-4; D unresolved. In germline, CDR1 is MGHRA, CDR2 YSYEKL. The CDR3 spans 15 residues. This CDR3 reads CAGSQDTDRWEKLFF. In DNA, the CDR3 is TGCGCCGGCAGCCAAGATACAGACCGGTGGGAAAAACTGTTTTTT.

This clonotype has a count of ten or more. The CDR3 is CSVQVPAYYGYTF. DNA for the CDR3: TGCAGCGTCCAGGTCCCGGCGTATTATGGCTACACCTTC. The chain employs TRBV29-1 and TRBJ1-2, with no clear D. Trimming pared 6 bases from V and 5 bases from J, leaving 16 bases between. Germline V gene data show CDR1 as SQVTM and CDR2 as ANQGSEA. CDR3 length: 13 residues.

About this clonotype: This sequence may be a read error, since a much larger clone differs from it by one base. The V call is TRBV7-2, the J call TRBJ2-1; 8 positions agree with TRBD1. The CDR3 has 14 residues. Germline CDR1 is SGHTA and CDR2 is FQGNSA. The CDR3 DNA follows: TGTGCCAGCAGCTTAGGGACAGGGTACAATAAGCAGTTCTTC. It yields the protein CASSLGTGYNKQFF.

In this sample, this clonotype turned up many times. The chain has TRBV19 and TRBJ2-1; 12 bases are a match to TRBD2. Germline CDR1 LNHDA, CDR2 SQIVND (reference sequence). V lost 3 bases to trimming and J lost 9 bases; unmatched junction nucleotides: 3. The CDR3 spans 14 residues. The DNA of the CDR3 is TGTGCCAGTAGTATGACTAGCGGGGGAGGTGAGCAGTTCTTC. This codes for CASSMTSGGGEQFF. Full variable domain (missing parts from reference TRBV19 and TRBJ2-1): DGGITQSPKYLFRKEGQNVTLSCEQNLNHDAMYWYRQDPGQGLRLIYYSQIVNDFQKGDIAEGYSVSREKKESFPLTVTSAQKNPTAFYLCASSMTSGGGEQFFGPGTRLTVL.

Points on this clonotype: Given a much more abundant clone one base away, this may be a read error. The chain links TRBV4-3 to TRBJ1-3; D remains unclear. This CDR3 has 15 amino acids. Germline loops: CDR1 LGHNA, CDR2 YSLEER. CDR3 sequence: CTSSQDAISGNTIYF. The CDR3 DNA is TGCACCAGCAGCCAAGATGCAATATCTGGAAACACCATATATTTT.

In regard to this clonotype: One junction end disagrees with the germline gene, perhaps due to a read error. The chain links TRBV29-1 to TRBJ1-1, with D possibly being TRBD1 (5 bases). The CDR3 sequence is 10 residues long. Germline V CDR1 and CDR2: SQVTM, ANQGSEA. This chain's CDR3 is CSVGTGEALF. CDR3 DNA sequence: TGCAGCGTTGGTACAGGAGAAGCTCTCTTT.

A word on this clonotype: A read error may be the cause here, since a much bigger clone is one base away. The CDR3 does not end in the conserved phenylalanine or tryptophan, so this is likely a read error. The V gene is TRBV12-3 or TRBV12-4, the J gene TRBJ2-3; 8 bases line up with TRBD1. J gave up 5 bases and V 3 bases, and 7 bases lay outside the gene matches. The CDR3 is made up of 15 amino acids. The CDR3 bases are TGTGCCAGCAGTTTGGCGCAGGGGGCAAGAGATACGCAGTATCTT. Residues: CASSLAQGARDTQYL.

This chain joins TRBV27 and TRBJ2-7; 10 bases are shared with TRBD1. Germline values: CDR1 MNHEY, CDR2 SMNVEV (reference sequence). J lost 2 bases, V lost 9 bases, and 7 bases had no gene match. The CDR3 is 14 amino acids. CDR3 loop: CASLAGTGAYEQYF. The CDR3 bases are TGTGCCAGTCTCGCCGGGACAGGGGCCTACGAGCAGTACTTC.

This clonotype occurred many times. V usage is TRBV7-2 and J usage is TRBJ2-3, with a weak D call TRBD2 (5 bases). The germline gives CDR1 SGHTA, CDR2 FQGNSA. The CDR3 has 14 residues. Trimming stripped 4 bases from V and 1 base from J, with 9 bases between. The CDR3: CASSSVGGTDTQYF. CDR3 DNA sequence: TGTGCCAGCAGCTCGGTCGGGGGCACAGATACGCAGTATTTT. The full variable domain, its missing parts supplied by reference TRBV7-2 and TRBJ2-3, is GAGVSQSPSNKVTEKGKDVELRCDPISGHTALYWYRQSLGQGLEFLIYFQGNSAPDKSGLPSDRFSAERTGGSVSTLTIQRTQQEDSAVYLCASSSVGGTDTQYFGPGTRLTVL.

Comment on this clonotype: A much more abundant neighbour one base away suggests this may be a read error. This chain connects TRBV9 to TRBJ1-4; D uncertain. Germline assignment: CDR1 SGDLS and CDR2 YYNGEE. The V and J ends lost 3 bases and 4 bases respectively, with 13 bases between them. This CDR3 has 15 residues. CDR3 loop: CASSGAFLGNEKLFF. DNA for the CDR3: TGTGCCAGCAGCGGGGCTTTCCTGGGTAATGAAAAACTGTTTTTT.

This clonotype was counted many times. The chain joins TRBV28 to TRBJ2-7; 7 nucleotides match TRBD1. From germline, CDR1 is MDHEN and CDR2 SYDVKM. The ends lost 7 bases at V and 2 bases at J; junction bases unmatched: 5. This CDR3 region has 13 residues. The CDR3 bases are TGTGCCAGCAATGGACAGGCCACCTACGAGCAGTACTTC. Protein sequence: CASNGQATYEQYF.

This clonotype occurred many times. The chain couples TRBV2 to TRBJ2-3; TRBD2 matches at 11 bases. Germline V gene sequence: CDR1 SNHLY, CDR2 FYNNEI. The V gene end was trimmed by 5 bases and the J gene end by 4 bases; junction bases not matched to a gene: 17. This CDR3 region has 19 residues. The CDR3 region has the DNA TGTGCCAGCAGTAACCCTAGCGGGGGGACGCCCCTTCTCCCAGATACGCAGTATTTT. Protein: CASSNPSGGTPLLPDTQYF.

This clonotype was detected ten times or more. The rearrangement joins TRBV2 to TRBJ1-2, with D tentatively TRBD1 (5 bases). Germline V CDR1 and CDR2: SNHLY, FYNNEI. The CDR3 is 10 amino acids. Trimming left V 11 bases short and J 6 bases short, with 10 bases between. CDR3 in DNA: TGTGCCTCAATGGGGGATGGCTACACCTTC. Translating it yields CASMGDGYTF.

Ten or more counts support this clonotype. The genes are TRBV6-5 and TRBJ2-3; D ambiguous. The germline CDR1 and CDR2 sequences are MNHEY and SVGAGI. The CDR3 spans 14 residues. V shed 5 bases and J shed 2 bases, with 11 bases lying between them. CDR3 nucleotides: TGTGCCAGCAGTATTTACAGACCCACAGATACGCAGTATTTT. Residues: CASSIYRPTDTQYF.

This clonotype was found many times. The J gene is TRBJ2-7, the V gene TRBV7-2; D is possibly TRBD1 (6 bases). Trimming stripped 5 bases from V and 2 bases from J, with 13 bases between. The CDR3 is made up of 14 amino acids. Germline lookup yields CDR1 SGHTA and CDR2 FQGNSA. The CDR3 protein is CASSPRDNPYEQYF. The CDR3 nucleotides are TGTGCCAGCAGCCCCCGGGACAACCCCTACGAGCAGTACTTC.

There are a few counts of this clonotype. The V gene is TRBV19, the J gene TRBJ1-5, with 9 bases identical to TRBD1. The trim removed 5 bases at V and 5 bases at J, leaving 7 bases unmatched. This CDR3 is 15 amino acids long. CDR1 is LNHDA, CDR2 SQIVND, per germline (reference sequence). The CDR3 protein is CASSYRDRVDQPQHF. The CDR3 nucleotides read TGTGCCAGTAGTTATAGGGACAGGGTTGATCAGCCCCAGCATTTT.